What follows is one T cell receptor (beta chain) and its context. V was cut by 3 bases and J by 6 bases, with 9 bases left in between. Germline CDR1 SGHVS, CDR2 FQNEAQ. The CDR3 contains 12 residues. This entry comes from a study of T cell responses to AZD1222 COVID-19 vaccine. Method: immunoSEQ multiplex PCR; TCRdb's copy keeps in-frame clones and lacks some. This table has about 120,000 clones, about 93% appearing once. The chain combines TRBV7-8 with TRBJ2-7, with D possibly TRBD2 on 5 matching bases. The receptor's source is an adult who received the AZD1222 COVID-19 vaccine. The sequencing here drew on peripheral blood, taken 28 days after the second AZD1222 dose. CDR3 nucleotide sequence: TGTGCCAGCAGCTTTAAAGGAGGCGAGCAGTACTTC. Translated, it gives CASSFKGGEQYF.